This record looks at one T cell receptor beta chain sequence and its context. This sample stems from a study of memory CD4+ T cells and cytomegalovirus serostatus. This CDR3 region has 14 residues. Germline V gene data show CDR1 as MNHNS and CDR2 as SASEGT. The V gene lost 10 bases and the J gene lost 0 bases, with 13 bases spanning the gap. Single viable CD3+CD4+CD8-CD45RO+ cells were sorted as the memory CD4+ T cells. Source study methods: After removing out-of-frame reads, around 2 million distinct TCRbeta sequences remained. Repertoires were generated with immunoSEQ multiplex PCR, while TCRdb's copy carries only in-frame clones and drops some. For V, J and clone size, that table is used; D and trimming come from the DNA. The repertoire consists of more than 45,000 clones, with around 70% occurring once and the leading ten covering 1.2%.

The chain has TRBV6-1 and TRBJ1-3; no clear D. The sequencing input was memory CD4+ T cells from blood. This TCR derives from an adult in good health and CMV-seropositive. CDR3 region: CAIRSMSSGNTIYF. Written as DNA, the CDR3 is TGTGCCATTAGATCGATGAGCTCTGGAAACACCATATATTTT.